Below are 23 T cell receptor beta chains sequenced from a single sample in a study of human T cells and chemical hapten exposure. One entry per CDR3 protein, called by TCRdb with MiXCR from the RACE reads. The sample carries 100,000 or so distinct CDR3 sequences, roughly a tenth recorded once. Specified time point: patch test 1, 2 weeks after DPC sensitization. Treatment meaning: therapeutic diphenylcyclopropenone sensitization with weekly scalp DPC. Sequenced material: whole blood, taken in connection with sensitization to the hapten diphenylcyclopropenone (DPC). The receptors come from a man in his forties or fifties with alopecia areata. Some clones in this sample may be carry-over from other donors' samples.

The J gene is TRBJ2-5, the V gene TRBV7-2; the match to TRBD2 covers 11 bases. The CDR3 spans 15 residues. Germline-derived CDR1 and CDR2 are SGHTA and FQGNSA. J gave up 4 bases and V 4 bases, and 5 bases lay outside the gene matches. As DNA, the CDR3 is TGTGCCAGCAGCTCGAAGACTAGCGGGACAGAGACCCAGTACTTC. Translated: CASSSKTSGTETQYF.

The CDR3: CASSWVAEDQPQHF. CDR3 DNA: TGTGCCAGCAGTTGGGTGGCAGAGGATCAGCCCCAGCATTTT. V is TRBV6-2 or TRBV6-3 and J is TRBJ1-5; no reliable D call. Trimming removed 4 bases from V and 5 bases from J, with 12 bases in between. The germline V gene encodes CDR1 MNHEY and CDR2 SVGEGT. The CDR3 length is 14 residues.

The V and J genes are TRBV7-2 and TRBJ2-6; 8 bases fit TRBD1. Germline trimming cut 5 bases from V and 0 bases from J; bases unmatched to any gene: 12. The V gene's germline CDR1 is SGHTA and CDR2 FQGNSA. The CDR3 spans 19 residues. The CDR3 DNA sequence: TGTGCCAGCAGCCCCCGACCTAGGACAGGGCCCTCTGGGGCCAACGTCCTGACTTTC. It codes for CASSPRPRTGPSGANVLTF.

This sequence joins TRBV3-1 and TRBJ1-6; D is perhaps TRBD1 (6 bases). The V gene's germline CDR1 is LGHDT and CDR2 YNNKEL (reference sequence). The CDR3 spans 14 residues. The germline V and J ends were trimmed by 4 bases and 9 bases, with 13 bases remaining between them. The chain's CDR3 is CASSPSRGSSPLHF. The CDR3 DNA reads TGTGCCAGCAGCCCCTCGAGGGGGAGTTCACCCCTCCACTTT. Based on the CDR3 plus reference TRBV3-1 and TRBJ1-6, the full variable domain is DTAVSQTPKYLVTQMGNDKSIKCEQNLGHDTMYWYKQDSKKFLKIMFSYNNKELIINETVPNRFSPKSPDKAHLNLHINSLELGDSAVYFCASSPSRGSSPLHFGNGTRLTVT.

The chain joins TRBV7-9 to TRBJ2-7, with D perhaps matching TRBD1 or TRBD2 (5 bases each). CDR1 is SEHNR, CDR2 FQNEAQ, per germline (reference sequence). V was cut by 1 base and J by 4 bases, with 11 bases left in between. The CDR3 sequence is 14 residues long. As DNA, the CDR3 is TGTGCCAGCAGCTTAGGACAGAGGGAGTACGAGCAGTACTTC. It codes for CASSLGQREYEQYF. Looking up the rest from reference TRBV7-9 and TRBJ2-7 gives the full variable domain: DTGVSQNPRHKITKRGQNVTFRCDPISEHNRLYWYRQTLGQGPEFLTYFQNEAQLEKSRLLSDRFSAERPKGSFSTLEIQRTEQGDSAMYLCASSLGQREYEQYFGPGTRLTVT.

This clonotype has only a few counts. The genes are TRBV27 and TRBJ2-7; D unresolved. V lost 9 bases and J 0 bases, leaving 9 bases between the germline ends. The germline V gene has CDR1 MNHEY and CDR2 SMNVEV (reference sequence). CDR3 length: 12 amino acids. The CDR3 protein is CASQKSSYEQYV. The CDR3 coding sequence is TGTGCCAGTCAAAAGAGCTCCTACGAGCAGTACGTC.

The CDR3: CASSVGQGPNQPQHF. CDR3 nucleotides: TGTGCCAGCAGCGTAGGACAGGGCCCCAATCAGCCCCAGCATTTT. This chain connects TRBV7-9 to TRBJ1-5; 8 bases fit TRBD1. V gave up 5 bases and J gave up 3 bases; unmatched junction bases: 6. There are 15 residues in the CDR3. Germline loops: CDR1 SEHNR, CDR2 FQNEAQ (reference sequence).

This clonotype occurred a few times. CDR3 sequence (DNA): TGTGCCAGCAGCTTAGATTACGGGGATACGCAGTATTTT. Protein sequence: CASSLDYGDTQYF. V and J are TRBV7-9 and TRBJ2-3, with D unresolved. The CDR3 extends over 13 amino acids. The germline V gene has CDR1 SEHNR and CDR2 FQNEAQ (reference sequence). V gave up 1 base and J gave up 6 bases, with 8 bases separating them.

This clonotype was recorded once. This sequence joins TRBV6-5 and TRBJ1-4, with D uncertain. Germline V lookup: CDR1 MNHEY, CDR2 SVGAGI. The CDR3 runs 14 residues. V was trimmed by 2 bases and J by 8 bases, leaving 12 bases between them. CDR3 loop: CASSYDTSNEKLFF. The CDR3 DNA sequence: TGTGCCAGCAGTTACGACACGTCCAACGAAAAACTGTTTTTT.

There are a few counts of this clonotype. CDR3 sequence: CSARAAQGNTEAFF. Written as DNA, the CDR3 is TGCAGTGCTAGAGCGGCACAGGGAAACACTGAAGCTTTCTTT. The gene calls are TRBV20-1 and TRBJ1-1, with D possibly being TRBD1 (6 bases). The germline CDR1 and CDR2 sequences are DFQATT and SNEGSKA (reference sequence). The CDR3 is 14 amino acids. Trimming shortened V by 1 base and J by 2 bases, and 11 bases separated the two germline ends.

The rearrangement links TRBV6-2 or TRBV6-3 to TRBJ1-1; D may be TRBD1 (5 bases). This CDR3 is 14 amino acids long. Trimming took 2 bases from V and 6 from J, leaving 13 bases between them. From germline, CDR1 is MNHEY and CDR2 SVGEGT. CDR3 loop: CASSYASWGAEAFF. As DNA, the CDR3 is TGTGCCAGCAGTTACGCCAGTTGGGGGGCTGAAGCTTTCTTT.

This clonotype was counted a few times. This chain links TRBV7-2 with TRBJ2-1; 7 bases align to TRBD2. The CDR3 loop spans 15 amino acids. Trimming at V came to 2 bases and at J to 0 bases, leaving 1 base not matched to a gene. CDR1 is SGHTA and CDR2 is FQGNSA in the germline V gene. The CDR3 sequence: CASSLKRDSYNEQFF. The CDR3 region has the DNA TGTGCCAGCAGCTTAAAGCGGGACTCCTACAATGAGCAGTTCTTC.

This clonotype was counted only a few times. This rearrangement joins TRBV6-1 to TRBJ1-5; D is unresolved. The CDR3 has 15 residues. Deletions cut 3 bases from V and 0 bases from J, with 9 bases between. Germline V CDR1 and CDR2: MNHNS, SASEGT. CDR3 coding DNA: TGTGCCAGCAGTGATCCGGACTATAGCAATCAGCCCCAGCATTTT. This encodes CASSDPDYSNQPQHF.

This clonotype appeared a few times. The rearrangement uses TRBV6-1 and TRBJ2-1; D may be TRBD1 or TRBD2 (5 bases each). Germline-derived CDR1 and CDR2 are MNHNS and SASEGT. Trimming shortened V by 6 bases and J by 9 bases, and 9 bases separated the two germline ends. CDR3 size: 11 residues. The CDR3 sequence is CASRGDGEQFF. As DNA, the CDR3 is TGTGCCAGCAGGGGGGACGGTGAGCAGTTCTTC.

The V gene is TRBV20-1, the J gene TRBJ1-1, with D tentatively TRBD1 (5 bases). The CDR3 has 15 amino acids. CDR1 DFQATT and CDR2 SNEGSKA come from the germline V gene (reference sequence). The V end was cut by 1 base, the J end by 0 bases, with 12 bases between. The CDR3 loop reads CSARVFGGMNTEAFF. Here the CDR3 DNA reads TGCAGTGCTAGAGTTTTCGGGGGAATGAACACTGAAGCTTTCTTT.

In its sample, this clonotype was seen a few times. The rearrangement joins TRBV7-3 to TRBJ2-1; D unclear. Germline V CDR1 and CDR2: SGHTA, FQGTGA. CDR3 length: 15 amino acids. Trimming pared 5 bases from V and 0 bases from J, leaving 11 bases between. In DNA form, the CDR3 reads TGTGCCAGCAGCCCAATGGCGAGCTCCTACAATGAGCAGTTCTTC. Translation gives CASSPMASSYNEQFF.

This clonotype was seen more than once but under ten times. This rearrangement joins TRBV7-9 to TRBJ1-6; D call uncertain. Germline V gives CDR1 SEHNR, CDR2 FQNEAQ (reference sequence). V lost 2 bases, J lost 8 bases, and 7 bases lay in between. The CDR3 length is 13 residues. As DNA, the CDR3 is TGTGCCAGCAGCTTATTAGAGGATTCACCCCTCCACTTT. As protein: CASSLLEDSPLHF.

Concerning this clonotype itself: A single base separates this from a much larger clone, so it may be a read error. CDR3 bases: TGCAGCATTGATGGGGCAGGCCCTTTC. Translation: CSIDGAGPF. The rearrangement joins TRBV29-1 to TRBJ1-2; tentative D call: TRBD1 (5 bases). The CDR3 is made up of 9 amino acids. Germline V CDR1 and CDR2: SQVTM, ANQGSEA.

The sample holds many counts of this clonotype. This chain joins TRBV29-1 and TRBJ2-5; possible D gene TRBD2, 6 bases. Germline CDR1 and CDR2: SQVTM and ANQGSEA. V was clipped by 3 bases and J by 5 bases, with 16 bases between them. This CDR3 has 14 residues. The chain's CDR3 is CSVDTRWGRETQYF. The CDR3 nucleotides read TGCAGCGTTGATACGCGGTGGGGGAGGGAGACCCAGTACTTC.

The chain recombines TRBV24-1 with TRBJ2-2, with TRBD2 matching over 9 bases. Germline CDR1 and CDR2: KGHDR and SFDVKD. The CDR3 sequence is 16 residues long. V shed 8 bases and J 0 bases; nucleotides not matched to a gene: 6. The CDR3 region has the DNA TGTGCCACCATTAGCGGGAGACCCGCGAACACCGGGGAGCTGTTTTTT. Its protein product is CATISGRPANTGELFF.

This clonotype was recorded a few times. This sequence joins TRBV24-1 and TRBJ2-5, with TRBD1 matching 9 bases. Germline CDR1 KGHDR, CDR2 SFDVKD. The CDR3 runs to 12 residues. The V gene end was trimmed by 9 bases and the J gene end by 5 bases; junction bases not matched to a gene: 3. The CDR3 loop reads CATGTGLETQYF. DNA of the CDR3: TGTGCCACCGGGACAGGGCTCGAGACCCAGTACTTC.

V is TRBV10-3 and J is TRBJ2-7; D possibly corresponds to TRBD1 (6 bases). V was shortened by 3 bases and J by 2 bases, with 11 bases between the two germline ends. Germline V gene data show CDR1 as ENHRY and CDR2 as SYGVKD. CDR3 length: 14 amino acids. CDR3 in amino acids: CAISDFGGAYEQYF. Written as DNA, the CDR3 is TGTGCCATCAGTGACTTTGGGGGCGCCTACGAGCAGTACTTC.

This clonotype was counted a few times. The genes are TRBV4-3 and TRBJ1-6, with D unresolved. This CDR3 is 15 amino acids long. The V gene's germline CDR1 is LGHNA and CDR2 YSLEER. Trimming took off 0 bases at V and 5 bases at J, with 8 bases between the two ends. The CDR3: CASSQDRWDNSPLHF. In nucleotides, the CDR3 is TGCGCCAGCAGCCAAGATAGATGGGATAATTCACCCCTCCACTTT.